This T cell receptor beta chain was recovered during a study of T cells in Graves' hyperthyroidism and ophthalmopathy. Study-wide findings and caveats: Blood also carried most thyroid clonotypes expanded above 0.001. Before onset, ophthalmopathy was predicted by the model a median approximately 6.6 months earlier.

Uncontrolled infection, other autoimmune disease, pregnancy or lactation barred patients from enrollment. Using 9.5 to 10 ml of fresh peripheral blood, PBMCs were prepared. This clonotype was counted ten times or more. Its antigen remains unknown. Germline CDR1 ENHRY, CDR2 SYGVKD. Between the trimmed V and J ends, which lost 7 bases and 2 bases, there was a span of 15 bases. This CDR3 is 15 amino acids long. Amplified regions were TCR beta CDR3 sequences from RNA transcripts. The study used the HTBI primer set for a first-round RT-PCR of the TCR CDR3. MiXCR, applied by TCRdb to the multiplex PCR reads, yields one record per CDR3 protein. Of hundreds of thousands of distinct CDR3 sequences in the sample, roughly 19% were seen once.

The chain carries TRBV10-3 and TRBJ1-5; D possibly corresponds to TRBD1 (6 bases). Sequenced sample: blood. The receptor was isolated from a woman aged 18-29 years with Graves' hyperthyroidism. The CDR3 region has the DNA TGTGCCATCAAGGCTAGGGAGGGGGGCAATCAGCCCCAGCATTTT. Translation: CAIKAREGGNQPQHF.